The clone carrying this TCR beta chain was counted many times. Trimming removed 6 bases at V and 1 base at J, with 13 bases between. Germline CDR1 MNHEY, CDR2 SVGAGI. The CDR3 contains 15 residues. TCRdb ran MiXCR on the RT-PCR reads and lists one entry per CDR3 protein. The profile covers hundreds of thousands of distinct CDR3 sequences, with approximately 15% appearing a single time and just over 3.5% taken by the ten largest. The gene calls are TRBV6-5 and TRBJ1-5, with D possibly being TRBD1 (6 bases). This sequence originates from a female donor in good health, serving as a healthy control. What was sequenced was memory CD4+ T cells from blood. The CDR3, as DNA: TGTGCCAGCAGACCACAGGGTGGGAGCAATCAGCCCCAGCATTTT. Translated: CASRPQGGSNQPQHF.